What follows is one T cell receptor (beta chain) and its context. The target antigen is unknown. It may be a read error: a sequence one base away is much more abundant. The entry originates in a study of blood T cells in healthy people across ages. Study results and limitations: Measured against age, TCR beta diversity per million T cells decreased in a roughly linear manner.

Germline V CDR1 and CDR2: SGHVS, FNYEAQ. The CDR3 sequence is 16 residues long. V was pared by 8 bases and J by 4 bases, with 10 bases of the junction left unmatched. The second PCR ran about 6 to 12 cycles with a sample-barcoded 5' primer and J-beta primers. TCRdb recomputed calls from the 5' RACE reads with MiXCR, one row per CDR3 protein. The table includes about 1.7 million distinct CDR3 sequences, about 28% detected once. Donors each provided roughly 10 milliliters of peripheral blood. The clonotype originates from a woman younger than 45 in good health. J is TRBJ2-4 and V is TRBV7-6, with 11 bases identical to TRBD2. Sequencing input: blood. The CDR3 DNA sequence: TGTGCCAGCGGCATCTCTAGCGGGGGGCTAAAAAACATTCAGTACTTC. This translates into CASGISSGGLKNIQYF.